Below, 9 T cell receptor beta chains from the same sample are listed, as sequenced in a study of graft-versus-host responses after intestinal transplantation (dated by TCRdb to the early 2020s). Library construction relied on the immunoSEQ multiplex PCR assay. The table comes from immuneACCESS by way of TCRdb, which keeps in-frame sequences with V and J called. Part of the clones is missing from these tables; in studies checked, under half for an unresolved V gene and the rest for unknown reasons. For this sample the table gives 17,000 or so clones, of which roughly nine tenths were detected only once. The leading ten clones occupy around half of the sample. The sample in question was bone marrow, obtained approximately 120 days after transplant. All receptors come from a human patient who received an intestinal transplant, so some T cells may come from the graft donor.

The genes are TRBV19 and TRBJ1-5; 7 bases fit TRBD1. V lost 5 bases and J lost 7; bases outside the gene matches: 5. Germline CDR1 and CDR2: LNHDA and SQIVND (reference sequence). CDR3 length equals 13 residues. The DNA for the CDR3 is TGTGCCAGTAGTGACAGGGTAGGACAGCCCCAGCATTTT. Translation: CASSDRVGQPQHF.

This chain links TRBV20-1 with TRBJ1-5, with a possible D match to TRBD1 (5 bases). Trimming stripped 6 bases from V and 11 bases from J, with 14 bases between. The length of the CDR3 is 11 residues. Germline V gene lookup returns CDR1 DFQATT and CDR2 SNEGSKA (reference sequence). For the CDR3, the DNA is TGCAGTGCGAGCCAGGGTGAGACCCAGCATTTT. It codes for CSASQGETQHF.

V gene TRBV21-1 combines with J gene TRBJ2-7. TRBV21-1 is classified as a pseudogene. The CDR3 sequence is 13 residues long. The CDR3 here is CASGPWRRYEQYF. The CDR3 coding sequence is TGTGCCAGCGGCCCTTGGCGAAGGTACGAGCAGTACTTC.

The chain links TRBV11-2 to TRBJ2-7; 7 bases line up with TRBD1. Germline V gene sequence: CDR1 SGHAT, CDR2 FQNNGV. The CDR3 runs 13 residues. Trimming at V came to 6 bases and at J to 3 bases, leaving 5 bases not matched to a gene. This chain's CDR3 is CASSPSGGYEQYF. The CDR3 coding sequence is TGTGCCAGCAGTCCTTCAGGGGGCTACGAGCAGTACTTC.

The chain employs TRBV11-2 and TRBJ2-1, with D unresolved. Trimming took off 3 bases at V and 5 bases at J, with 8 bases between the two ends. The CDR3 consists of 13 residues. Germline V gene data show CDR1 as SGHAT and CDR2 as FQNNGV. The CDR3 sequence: CASSFGRNNEQFF. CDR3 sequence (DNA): TGTGCCAGCAGCTTCGGACGGAACAATGAGCAGTTCTTC.

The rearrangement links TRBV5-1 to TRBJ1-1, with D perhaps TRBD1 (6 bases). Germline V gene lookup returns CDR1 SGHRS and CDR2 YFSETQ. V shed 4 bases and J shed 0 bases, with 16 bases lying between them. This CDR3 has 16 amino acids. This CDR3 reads CASSPGEGGMNTEAFF. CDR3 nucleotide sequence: TGCGCCAGCAGCCCGGGGGAAGGGGGAATGAACACTGAAGCTTTCTTT.

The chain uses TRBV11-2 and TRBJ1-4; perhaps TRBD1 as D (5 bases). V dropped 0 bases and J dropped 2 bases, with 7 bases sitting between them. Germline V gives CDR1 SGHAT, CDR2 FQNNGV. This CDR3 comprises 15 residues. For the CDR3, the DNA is TGTGCCAGCAGCTTAGAACCAGGGACTAATGAAAAACTGTTTTTT. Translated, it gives CASSLEPGTNEKLFF.

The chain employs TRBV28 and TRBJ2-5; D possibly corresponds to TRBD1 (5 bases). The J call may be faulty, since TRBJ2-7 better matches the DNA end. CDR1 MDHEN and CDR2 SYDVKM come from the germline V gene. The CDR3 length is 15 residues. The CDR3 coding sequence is TGTGCCAGCAGTTTTTGGGGCAGGGCTGATGACGAGCAGTACTTC. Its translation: CASSFWGRADDEQYF.

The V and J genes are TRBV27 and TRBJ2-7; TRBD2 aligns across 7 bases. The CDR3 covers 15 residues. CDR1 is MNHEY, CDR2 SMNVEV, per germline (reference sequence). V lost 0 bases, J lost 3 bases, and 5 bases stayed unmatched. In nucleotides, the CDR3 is TGTGCCAGCAGTTTATCCCCTAGCGGAGGCTACGAGCAGTACTTC. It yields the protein CASSLSPSGGYEQYF.